This TCR beta chain was captured by sequencing in a study of T cell responses to AZD1222 COVID-19 vaccine. In the case of this clone: As yet, its antigen is unknown.

Overall study findings and caveats: Just a handful of AZD1222 recipients were seropositive at baseline. Clonal diversity was possibly underestimated, and white British individuals and females predominated among donors. The reported proportion of spike-specific TCRs targeting unmutated variant regions was nearly half.

Sequencing was performed with immunoSEQ multiplex PCR; in TCRdb, only in-frame clones are kept and a portion is missing. The sample carries approximately 150,000 clones, just over 90% recorded once. The CDR3 extends over 13 amino acids. Looked up from germline, CDR1 is SGDLS and CDR2 is YYNGEE. Trimming shortened V by 0 bases and J by 2 bases, and 5 bases separated the two germline ends. The chain employs TRBV9 and TRBJ2-5; D not resolved. The material sequenced was peripheral blood, taken on day 0 of MenACWY control vaccination. The receptor comes from an adult in good health. CDR3 bases: TGTGCCAGCAGCGTAGGGCAGCAAGAGACCCAGTACTTC. This codes for CASSVGQQETQYF.